Below, 32 T cell receptor beta chains from the same sample are listed, as sequenced in a study of T-cell memory formation after mild COVID-19. TCRdb called the 5' RACE reads again in MiXCR, with one record for every CDR3 protein. The sample has about 400,000 distinct CDR3 sequences; 20% to 30% are singletons. The material sequenced was PBMCs or a T cell subset sorted from them (not recorded which). These TCRs come from an adult woman who had mild COVID-19 (a few samples of this study predate the infection). Cell type and time point are not known.

Points on this clonotype: At one end the junction does not follow the germline gene, possibly because of a read error. The V and J genes are TRBV24-1 and TRBJ2-2; 7 positions agree with TRBD1. From germline, CDR1 is KGHDR and CDR2 SFDVKD. The CDR3 covers 16 residues. The CDR3 DNA follows: TGTGACACCAGTGATCCTACGGGACAGCGGCCCGGGGAGCTGTTTTTT. Its translation is CDTSDPTGQRPGELFF.

This clonotype was seen ten or more times. The chain employs TRBV6-2 or TRBV6-3 and TRBJ2-3; TRBD1 or TRBD2 may be the D gene (5 bases each). This CDR3 comprises 13 residues. Deletions cut 4 bases from V and 1 base from J, with 6 bases between. Germline-derived CDR1 and CDR2 are MNHEY and SVGEGT. CDR3 DNA sequence: TGTGCCAGCAGTTCGGGACGCACAGATACGCAGTATTTT. It codes for CASSSGRTDTQYF.

This clonotype was seen a handful of times. The genes are TRBV4-1 and TRBJ2-5; 7 bases line up with TRBD1. In germline, CDR1 is MGHRA, CDR2 YSYEKL. CDR3 size: 15 residues. V lost 3 bases to trimming and J lost 4 bases; unmatched junction nucleotides: 8. CDR3 in amino acids: CASSQSGGEGETQYF. The CDR3 nucleotides are TGCGCCAGCAGCCAGTCAGGGGGAGAAGGAGAGACCCAGTACTTC.

As to this clonotype: One end of the junction does not line up with germline, which may come from a read error. The chain combines TRBV5-6 with TRBJ2-5; the D is unclear. The CDR3 is made up of 16 amino acids. The V gene's germline CDR1 is SGHDT and CDR2 YYEEEE. The CDR3 sequence: CASGFAPAGSQETQYF. CDR3 sequence (DNA): TGTGCCAGCGGCTTCGCCCCGGCCGGGTCCCAAGAGACCCAGTACTTC.

This chain connects TRBV7-2 to TRBJ1-6; 10 positions match TRBD1. CDR3 size: 16 residues. V shed 5 bases, J shed 9 bases, and the junction held 10 bases outside the gene matches. The germline V gene has CDR1 SGHTA and CDR2 FQGNSA. The CDR3 sequence: CASSPGGGQGSSPLHF. The CDR3 DNA sequence: TGTGCCAGCAGCCCCGGTGGGGGACAGGGGAGTTCACCCCTCCACTTT.

This clonotype was picked up a small number of times. In DNA, the CDR3 is TGTGCCAGCAGCGTAGGGGGGGCCCCCAATCAGCCCCAGCATTTT. Translation gives CASSVGGAPNQPQHF. The chain carries TRBV9 and TRBJ1-5; D may be TRBD1 (6 bases). CDR1 and CDR2 from the germline V gene are SGDLS and YYNGEE. This CDR3 contains 15 residues. Trimming stripped 0 bases from V and 3 bases from J, with 10 bases between.

This clonotype was seen ten or more times. The V gene is TRBV4-2, the J gene TRBJ2-7, with D hard to call. V was trimmed by 0 bases and J by 6 bases, leaving 12 bases between them. Germline CDR1 LGHNA, CDR2 YNFKEQ. CDR3 length: 14 residues. CDR3 coding DNA: TGTGCCAGCAGCCAAGAGATGCTTCTGGGCGAGCAGTACTTC. Encoded protein: CASSQEMLLGEQYF.

This clonotype was counted only a few times. V and J are TRBV12-3 or TRBV12-4 and TRBJ1-5; a weak D match, TRBD1 (6 bases). This CDR3 contains 15 residues. Trimming shortened V by 6 bases and J by 0 bases, and 12 bases separated the two germline ends. CDR3 sequence reads: CASSRTAYSNQPQHF. DNA for the CDR3: TGTGCCAGCAGCCGGACAGCCTATAGCAATCAGCCCCAGCATTTT.

This chain uses TRBV29-1 with TRBJ2-7; 8 nucleotides line up with TRBD1. Germline-derived CDR1 and CDR2 are SQVTM and ANQGSEA. V lost 5 bases to trimming and J lost 0 bases; unmatched junction nucleotides: 3. This CDR3 has 13 amino acids. CDR3 protein: CSVRQGSSYEQYF. For the CDR3, the DNA is TGCAGCGTTAGACAGGGGTCCTCCTACGAGCAGTACTTC.

Ten or more counts support this clonotype. The chain carries TRBV24-1 and TRBJ2-5; 12 nucleotides line up with TRBD2. Germline trimming cut 4 bases from V and 3 bases from J; bases unmatched to any gene: 5. The germline CDR1 and CDR2 sequences are KGHDR and SFDVKD. This CDR3 comprises 16 residues. The CDR3 DNA follows: TGTGCCACCAGTGACCCGACTAGCGGGAGAAAAGAGACCCAGTACTTC. Amino acid sequence: CATSDPTSGRKETQYF.

This clonotype was counted between two and nine times. J is TRBJ1-4 and V is TRBV12-3 or TRBV12-4; D unresolved. The CDR3 contains 12 residues. Deletions cut 3 bases from V and 8 bases from J, with 7 bases between. The CDR3 nucleotides are TGTGCCAGCAGTTTCGCGGGGGAAAAACTGTTTTTT. This encodes CASSFAGEKLFF.

The chain employs TRBV5-6 and TRBJ1-4; weak D call: TRBD1 (5 bases). The length of the CDR3 is 14 residues. Germline V lookup: CDR1 SGHDT, CDR2 YYEEEE. V was cut by 1 base and J by 13 bases, with 17 bases left in between. The DNA for the CDR3 is TGTGCCAGCAGCTTGAATTTCGGGGGACCACTACTGTTTTTT. This codes for CASSLNFGGPLLFF. Together with reference TRBV5-6 and TRBJ1-4, the CDR3 gives the full variable domain: DAGVTQSPTHLIKTRGQQVTLRCSPKSGHDTVSWYQQALGQGPQFIFQYYEEEERQRGNFPDRFSGHQFPNYSSELNVNALLLGDSALYLCASSLNFGGPLLFFGSGTQLSVL.

The chain links TRBV29-1 to TRBJ2-7; unclear D gene. This CDR3 spans 14 amino acids. Trimming took 3 bases from V and 2 from J, leaving 14 bases between them. CDR1 and CDR2 from the germline V gene are SQVTM and ANQGSEA. The CDR3 reads CSVDQNGDAYEQYF. The CDR3 coding sequence is TGCAGCGTTGACCAGAATGGTGACGCCTACGAGCAGTACTTC.

The V call is TRBV6-5, the J call TRBJ1-1, with 7 nucleotides matching TRBD1. The V and J ends lost 0 bases and 0 bases, in that order; junction bases with no gene match: 1. Germline CDR1 reads MNHEY; CDR2 reads SVGAGI. This CDR3 spans 15 amino acids. This CDR3 reads CASSYSGQLNTEAFF. CDR3 in DNA: TGTGCCAGCAGTTACTCGGGACAGTTGAACACTGAAGCTTTCTTT.

The genes are TRBV5-1 and TRBJ2-6; 7 nucleotides agree with TRBD2. This CDR3 spans 15 amino acids. Germline CDR1 reads SGHRS; CDR2 reads YFSETQ. V dropped 7 bases and J dropped 0; count of bases not matched to a gene: 4. CDR3 bases: TGCGCCAGCGAGCGGGGTTACTCTGGGGCCAACGTCCTGACTTTC. Translating it yields CASERGYSGANVLTF. The entire variable domain, with the rest obtained from reference TRBV5-1 and TRBJ2-6, is as follows: KAGVTQTPRYLIKTRGQQVTLSCSPISGHRSVSWYQQTPGQGLQFLFEYFSETQRNKGNFPGRFSGRQFSNSRSEMNVSTLELGDSALYLCASERGYSGANVLTFGAGSRLTVL.

At least ten counts were recorded for this clonotype. The chain uses TRBV12-3 or TRBV12-4 and TRBJ1-1; D not resolved. CDR3 length: 14 residues. Deletions cut 7 bases from V and 8 bases from J, with 20 bases between. The chain's CDR3 is CASKLDPTSREAFF. For the CDR3, the DNA is TGTGCCAGCAAACTGGACCCTACGAGCCGGGAAGCTTTCTTT.

The rearrangement links TRBV3-1 to TRBJ2-2; weak D call: TRBD2 (6 bases). CDR1 is LGHDT and CDR2 is YNNKEL in the germline V gene (reference sequence). The CDR3 totals 17 residues. The V end was cut by 0 bases, the J end by 1 base, with 12 bases between. The DNA for the CDR3 is TGTGCCAGCAGCCAAGATGGGGGGACTGTGAACACCGGGGAGCTGTTTTTT. Amino acids: CASSQDGGTVNTGELFF.

CDR3 sequence (DNA): TGTGCCACCAGCGAACTAGCGGGAGGAGTTGGGGAGCAGTTCTTC. It yields the protein CATSELAGGVGEQFF. The V and J genes are TRBV15 and TRBJ2-1, with 12 bases lining up with TRBD2. The CDR3 spans 15 residues. Looked up from germline, CDR1 is LNHNV and CDR2 is YYDKDF (reference sequence). V shed 5 bases and J 10 bases; nucleotides not matched to a gene: 9.

The chain has TRBV5-4 and TRBJ2-4, with D maybe TRBD2 (5 bases). This CDR3 comprises 14 residues. V was pared by 4 bases and J by 8 bases, with 16 bases between. CDR1 and CDR2 from the germline V gene are SGHNT and YYREEE (reference sequence). The CDR3 DNA sequence: TGTGCCAGCAGCCAGGACTCAATGGCGGACATTCAGTACTTC. Its translation: CASSQDSMADIQYF.

The chain recombines TRBV29-1 with TRBJ2-5, with 7 bases matching TRBD1. Germline loops: CDR1 SQVTM, CDR2 ANQGSEA. The V and J ends lost 6 bases and 4 bases, in that order; junction bases with no gene match: 14. CDR3 length equals 15 residues. The CDR3 DNA is TGCAGCGTGGACGGTACAGGGGTTCGGAGAGAGACCCAGTACTTC. It is translated as CSVDGTGVRRETQYF.

This clonotype was seen a single time. CDR3 sequence reads: CASSLGMASRKRETQYF. Here the CDR3 DNA reads TGTGCCAGCAGTTTAGGAATGGCTAGCCGTAAACGAGAGACCCAGTACTTC. V usage is TRBV28 and J usage is TRBJ2-5; TRBD2 might be the D (5 bases). The CDR3 totals 17 residues. Trimming shortened V by 2 bases and J by 4 bases, and 20 bases separated the two germline ends. In germline, CDR1 is MDHEN, CDR2 SYDVKM.

V usage is TRBV4-1 and J usage is TRBJ1-2; D not certain. This CDR3 region has 14 residues. Trimming removed 1 base at V and 2 bases at J, with 8 bases between. CDR1 is MGHRA and CDR2 is YSYEKL in the germline V gene. The CDR3 sequence: CASSQGRRNYGYTF. The CDR3 DNA follows: TGCGCCAGCAGCCAAGGTCGTAGGAACTATGGCTACACCTTC.

This clonotype was detected only a few times. The chain employs TRBV24-1 and TRBJ2-4; D remains ambiguous. This CDR3 contains 16 residues. Germline CDR1 and CDR2: KGHDR and SFDVKD. V was shortened by 8 bases and J by 0 bases, with 16 bases between the two germline ends. The CDR3 is CATIEADIKAKNIQYF. The CDR3 nucleotides read TGTGCCACCATAGAGGCGGATATTAAAGCCAAAAACATTCAGTACTTC.

The chain joins TRBV7-9 to TRBJ1-1; TRBD1 aligns across 7 bases. Trimming took 6 bases from V and 6 from J; bases not matched to a gene: 7. Germline values: CDR1 SEHNR, CDR2 FQNEAQ (reference sequence). This CDR3 is built from 13 residues. The CDR3 loop reads CASSLGQSPEAFF. CDR3 coding DNA: TGTGCCAGCAGTTTGGGACAGTCCCCTGAAGCTTTCTTT.

This clonotype occurred many times. An end of the junction differs from the germline gene, which may be a read error. The CDR3 region is CASSLGQGTGNTIYF. The CDR3 coding sequence is TGTGCCAGCAGCCTCGGACAGGGGACTGGAAACACCATATATTTT. The chain employs TRBV5-1 and TRBJ1-3, with 9 bases that match TRBD1. Germline CDR1 reads SGHRS; CDR2 reads YFSETQ. There are 15 residues in the CDR3.

This chain links TRBV30 with TRBJ2-3, with TRBD2 matching over 7 bases. V gave up 3 bases and J gave up 2 bases; unmatched junction bases: 5. CDR1 is GTSNPN, CDR2 SVGIG, per germline (reference sequence). This CDR3 region has 14 residues. CDR3: CAWSASGATDTQYF. CDR3 nucleotide sequence: TGTGCCTGGAGCGCCAGCGGGGCCACAGATACGCAGTATTTT.

The DNA for the CDR3 is TGTGCCACCGGGACAGGCCTCTCCTACGAGCAGTACTTC. Residues: CATGTGLSYEQYF. This chain links TRBV24-1 with TRBJ2-7; 8 nucleotides match TRBD1. Looked up from germline, CDR1 is KGHDR and CDR2 is SFDVKD. V was clipped by 9 bases and J by 0 bases; unmatched bases: 3. This CDR3 is 13 amino acids long.

This clonotype has only a few counts. The rearrangement links TRBV25-1 to TRBJ2-7; 10 bases agree with TRBD2. This CDR3 comprises 15 residues. Germline CDR1 MGHDK, CDR2 SYGVNS. V was clipped by 4 bases and J by 5 bases; unmatched bases: 8. The CDR3 is CASSAGLAVYDEQYF. CDR3 DNA: TGTGCCAGCAGTGCCGGACTAGCGGTCTACGACGAGCAGTACTTC.

This clonotype was seen more than once but under ten times. The V call is TRBV4-1, the J call TRBJ2-3, with 9 positions matching TRBD2. Germline V CDR1 and CDR2: MGHRA, YSYEKL. This CDR3 is built from 17 residues. V shed 3 bases, J shed 3 bases, and the junction held 10 bases outside the gene matches. The CDR3 bases are TGCGCCAGCAGCCAGTCACCGGCGGGGGGGAGGACAGATACGCAGTATTTT. Amino acids: CASSQSPAGGRTDTQYF.

The rearrangement joins TRBV2 to TRBJ1-1, with 7 positions matching TRBD1. This CDR3 has 15 amino acids. Per the germline V gene, CDR1 is SNHLY and CDR2 is FYNNEI. The ends lost 7 bases at V and 0 bases at J; junction bases unmatched: 8. The CDR3 spells CASTQRGTVNTEAFF. The DNA of the CDR3 is TGTGCCAGCACTCAACGGGGGACAGTGAACACTGAAGCTTTCTTT.

This clonotype was detected only a few times. This sequence joins TRBV27 and TRBJ2-7; 7 positions match TRBD1. The CDR3 has 14 amino acids. V dropped 6 bases and J dropped 5; count of bases not matched to a gene: 10. Germline V gives CDR1 MNHEY, CDR2 SMNVEV (reference sequence). DNA for the CDR3: TGTGCCAGCAGCAGACAGGGCTTTGGACACGAGCAGTACTTC. It codes for CASSRQGFGHEQYF.

This clonotype was counted between two and nine times. The V gene is TRBV12-3 or TRBV12-4, the J gene TRBJ1-6; 7 positions match TRBD1. The trim removed 3 bases at V and 6 bases at J, leaving 8 bases unmatched. The CDR3 length is 16 residues. The DNA of the CDR3 is TGTGCCAGCAGTTTTAGGGGGCCGGGGGCTAATTCACCCCTCCACTTT. The encoded protein is CASSFRGPGANSPLHF.